The clone carrying this T cell receptor (beta chain) has a handful of counts. Germline V gene lookup returns CDR1 KGHSH and CDR2 LQKENI. The CDR3 has 12 residues. V was shortened by 3 bases and J by 4 bases, with 6 bases between the two germline ends. This entry comes from a study of early T cells in non-severe SARS-CoV-2 infection. TCRdb called the 5' RACE reads again in MiXCR, with one record for every CDR3 protein. The data contain around 55,000 distinct CDR3 sequences, 15% of them singletons. The TCR sequence derives from an adult who was a healthcare worker with PCR-confirmed SARS-CoV-2 infection or an uninfected control (not recorded which). The source was whole blood, collected at baseline. The chain combines TRBV18 with TRBJ1-1; D gene ambiguous. The CDR3 is CASSPGSTEAFF. The CDR3 DNA follows: TGTGCCAGCTCACCGGGGAGCACTGAAGCTTTCTTT.